The 4 T cell receptor beta chains below come from one sample, sequenced in a study of early T cells in non-severe SARS-CoV-2 infection (dated by TCRdb to about 2021). Libraries were made using 5' RACE. Sequencing relied on a NextSeq 500. Clones were called with MiXCR by TCRdb after fastp trimmed the public reads at Q25, and only in-frame beta chains were retained. All rows with the same CDR3 protein become a single entry with the most common DNA and genes. The sample records approximately 30,000 distinct CDR3 sequences, 5% to 7% of which are singletons. 20% to 25% of the sample comes from the top ten. Sequencing used whole blood. The source of these receptors is an adult who was a healthcare worker with PCR-confirmed SARS-CoV-2 infection or an uninfected control (not recorded which).

Many counts were recorded for this clonotype. Sequence at one end of the junction differs from germline and may be a read error. The CDR3 nucleotides are TGCGCCAGCAGTTTGGACCCTTCGAACACCGGGGAGCTGTTTTTT. Translation: CASSLDPSNTGELFF. The rearrangement uses TRBV5-1 and TRBJ2-2, with unresolved D. Germline V gives CDR1 SGHRS, CDR2 YFSETQ. CDR3 length: 15 amino acids.

This clonotype was observed many times. The CDR3 region is CASSPRTDTEAFF. The CDR3 bases are TGTGCCAGCAGCCCGCGGACGGACACTGAAGCTTTCTTT. This sequence joins TRBV7-2 and TRBJ1-1; D uncertain. The germline gives CDR1 SGHTA, CDR2 FQGNSA. The CDR3 covers 13 residues. V shed 5 bases and J shed 3 bases, with 10 bases lying between them.

This clonotype has more than one count but fewer than ten. At one end the junction does not follow the germline gene, possibly because of a read error. This chain joins TRBV10-3 and TRBJ2-7; 7 nucleotides match TRBD1. This CDR3 spans 15 amino acids. Germline values: CDR1 ENHRY, CDR2 SYGVKD. CDR3 DNA sequence: TGTGTCATCGGAGCAACAGGGGCCTCATCCTACGAGCAGTACTTC. Translation gives CVIGATGASSYEQYF.

This clonotype was seen many times. The chain joins TRBV10-3 to TRBJ2-1; maybe TRBD2 (6 bases). The V and J ends lost 6 bases and 3 bases respectively, with 12 bases between them. The germline CDR1 and CDR2 sequences are ENHRY and SYGVKD. The CDR3 totals 14 residues. The CDR3 is CAIRGGQSYNEQFF. The CDR3 DNA sequence: TGTGCCATCAGGGGAGGACAAAGCTACAATGAGCAGTTCTTC.